These T cell receptor beta chains were read from a single sample in a study of blood T cell repertoires in COVID-19. The method was immunoSEQ multiplex PCR; TCRdb's version includes in-frame clones alone and lacks a portion of them. The sample includes some 190,000 clones, 82% of them seen just once. Sequencing was done on a sample of peripheral blood. The receptors were gathered from a woman aged 55-75 years with COVID-19, enrolled during active disease. Both conserved end residues are part of each CDR3. D genes are given only for firm matches. Clone size is shown for a subset of rows, as once, few, many or a class of expanded clone.

TRBJ2-1,TRBV7-9,-,-,CASSPSSGGGSAEQFF,TGTGCCAGCAGTCCCAGCAGTGGGGGCGGGAGCGCTGAGCAGTTCTTC
TRBJ2-7,TRBV24-1,-,many,CATPWVRDRLGYEQYF,TGTGCCACCCCTTGGGTGCGGGACCGACTAGGCTACGAGCAGTACTTC
TRBJ1-2,TRBV28,TRBD1,once,CASSPPTGSYGYTF,TGTGCCAGCAGTCCTCCGACAGGGTCCTATGGCTACACCTTC
TRBJ2-1,TRBV6-2/TRBV6-3,-,-,CASSYGGEVNEQFF,TGTGCCAGCAGTTACGGCGGGGAGGTCAATGAGCAGTTCTTC
TRBJ2-2,TRBV4-2,TRBD2,-,CASSQGGLAGLNTGELFF,TGTGCCAGCAGCCAAGGGGGACTAGCGGGCCTTAACACCGGGGAGCTGTTTTTT
TRBJ2-2,TRBV23-1,TRBD1,once,CASTQKDLGGANTGELFF,TGCGCCAGCACCCAAAAAGACTTAGGGGGCGCGAACACCGGGGAGCTGTTTTTT
TRBJ2-2,TRBV24-1,-,-,CATSDLTVALGPNTGELFF,TGTGCCACCAGTGATTTGACAGTCGCCCTTGGGCCGAACACCGGGGAGCTGTTTTTT
TRBJ2-3,TRBV6-5,-,-,CASSYSLTDTQYF,TGTGCCAGCAGTTACAGCCTCACAGATACGCAGTATTTT
TRBJ1-5,TRBV28,-,-,CASRQGMDQPQHF,TGTGCCAGCAGGCAGGGTATGGATCAGCCCCAGCATTTT
TRBJ2-5,TRBV11-2,-,-,CASSLGTNQETQYF,TGTGCCAGCAGCTTAGGAACAAACCAAGAGACCCAGTACTTC
TRBJ1-3,TRBV10-3,-,-,CAISEEGKSTGNTIYF,TGTGCCATCAGTGAGGAGGGAAAATCCACTGGAAACACCATATATTTT
TRBJ1-1,TRBV6-5,TRBD1,few,CASSSKGTETEAFF,TGTGCCAGCAGTTCCAAAGGGACAGAGACTGAAGCTTTCTTT
TRBJ1-2,TRBV28,-,-,CASSLQGRYGYTF,TGTGCCAGCAGTTTACAGGGTCGGTATGGCTACACCTTC
TRBJ2-7,TRBV7-8,-,-,CASSLGRSYEQYF,TGTGCCAGCAGCTTAGGCAGGTCCTACGAGCAGTACTTC
TRBJ1-5,TRBV15,TRBD1,-,CATSRTGERQPQHF,TGTGCCACCAGCAGAACAGGGGAGCGGCAGCCCCAGCATTTT
TRBJ1-1,TRBV7-9,-,-,CASSLASPQGAFF,TGTGCCAGCAGCTTAGCCTCTCCCCAGGGAGCTTTCTTT
TRBJ2-2,TRBV7-6,TRBD2,-,CATGLAGDTGELFF,TGTGCCACGGGACTAGCGGGAGACACCGGGGAGCTGTTTTTT
TRBJ2-5,TRBV25-1,-,-,CASRPYGGDETQYF,TGTGCCAGCAGACCGTATGGAGGCGATGAGACCCAGTACTTC
TRBJ2-3,TRBV5-1,TRBD2,-,CASSLELAGPQREYF,TGCGCCAGCAGCTTGGAACTAGCGGGGCCCCAGCGCGAGTATTTT
TRBJ1-2,TRBV2,TRBD1,-,CASSNPRQGLYGYTF,TGTGCCAGCAGTAATCCGAGACAGGGCCTCTATGGCTACACCTTC
TRBJ1-2,TRBV19,TRBD1,-,CASSITRGRGYGYTF,TGTGCCAGTAGTATAACCAGGGGGCGCGGCTATGGCTACACCTTC
TRBJ1-1,TRBV7-9,-,-,CASSLKEGGTEAFF,TGTGCCAGCAGCTTAAAGGAGGGCGGGACTGAAGCTTTCTTT
TRBJ2-7,TRBV20-1,-,-,CSAHWSYEQYF,TGCAGTGCCCATTGGAGCTACGAGCAGTACTTC
TRBJ1-3,TRBV6-1,TRBD1,once,CASSDEGASSGNTIYF,TGTGCCAGCAGTGATGAGGGGGCCAGCTCTGGAAACACCATATATTTT
TRBJ1-1,TRBV28,-,once,CATKGPAARGF,TGTGCCACCAAAGGCCCAGCTGCCCGGGGCTTT
TRBJ1-1,TRBV5-4,-,-,CASSPPNSEAFF,TGTGCCAGCAGCCCCCCTAACTCGGAAGCTTTCTTT
TRBJ2-2,TRBV19,TRBD2,-,CASRGSRGAGTGELFF,TGTGCCAGTCGTGGTTCGCGGGGGGCAGGAACCGGGGAGCTGTTTTTT
TRBJ2-3,TRBV10-3,TRBD2,once,CAISEGSGASTDTQYF,TGTGCCATCAGTGAGGGTAGCGGGGCTAGCACAGATACGCAGTATTTT
TRBJ2-1,TRBV5-1,TRBD2,-,CASSLGRLAGYEQFF,TGCGCCAGCAGCTTAGGCCGCCTAGCGGGATATGAGCAGTTCTTC